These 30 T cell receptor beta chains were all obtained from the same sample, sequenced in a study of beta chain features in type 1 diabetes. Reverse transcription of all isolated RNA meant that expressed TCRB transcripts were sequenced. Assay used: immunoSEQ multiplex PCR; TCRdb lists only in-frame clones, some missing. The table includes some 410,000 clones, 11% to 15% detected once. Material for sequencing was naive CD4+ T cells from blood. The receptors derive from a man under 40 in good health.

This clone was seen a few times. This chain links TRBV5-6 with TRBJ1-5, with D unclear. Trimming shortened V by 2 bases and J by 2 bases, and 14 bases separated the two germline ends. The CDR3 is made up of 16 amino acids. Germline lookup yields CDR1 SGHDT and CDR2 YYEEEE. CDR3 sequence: CASSLLSGGGNQPQHF. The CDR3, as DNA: TGTGCCAGCAGCTTACTGTCGGGTGGCGGCAATCAGCCCCAGCATTTT.

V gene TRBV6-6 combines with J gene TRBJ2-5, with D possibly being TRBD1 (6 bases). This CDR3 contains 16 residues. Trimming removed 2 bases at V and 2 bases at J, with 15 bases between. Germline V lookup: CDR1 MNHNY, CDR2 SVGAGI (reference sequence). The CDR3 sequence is CASSYAQGRGQETQYF. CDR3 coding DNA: TGTGCCAGCAGTTACGCGCAGGGGAGAGGACAAGAGACCCAGTACTTC.

The CDR3 here is CASSQTGAGTDTQYF. The CDR3 DNA is TGTGCCAGCAGCCAAACAGGGGCCGGCACAGATACGCAGTATTTT. The chain uses TRBV21-1 and TRBJ2-3; the table's D call, TRBD1, was not checked against the DNA. TRBV21-1 is a recognized pseudogene. This CDR3 is built from 15 residues.

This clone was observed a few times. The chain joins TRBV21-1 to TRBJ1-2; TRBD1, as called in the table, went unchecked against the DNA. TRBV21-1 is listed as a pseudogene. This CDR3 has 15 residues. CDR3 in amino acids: CASSARQAVSFGYTF. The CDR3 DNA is TGTGCCAGCAGCGCCAGACAGGCCGTCTCTTTTGGCTACACCTTC.

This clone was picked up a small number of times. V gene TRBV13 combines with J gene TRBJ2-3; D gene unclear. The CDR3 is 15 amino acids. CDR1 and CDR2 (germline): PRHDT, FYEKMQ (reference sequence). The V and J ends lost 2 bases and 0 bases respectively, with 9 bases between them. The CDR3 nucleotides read TGTGCCAGCAGCTTAAGGACGGCTAGCACAGATACGCAGTATTTT. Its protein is CASSLRTASTDTQYF.

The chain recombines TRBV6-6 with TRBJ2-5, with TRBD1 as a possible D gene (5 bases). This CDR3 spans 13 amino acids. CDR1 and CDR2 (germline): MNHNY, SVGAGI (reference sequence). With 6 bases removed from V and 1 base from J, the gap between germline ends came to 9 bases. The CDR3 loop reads CASRHDSQETQYF. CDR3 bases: TGTGCCAGCAGACACGACAGCCAAGAGACCCAGTACTTC.

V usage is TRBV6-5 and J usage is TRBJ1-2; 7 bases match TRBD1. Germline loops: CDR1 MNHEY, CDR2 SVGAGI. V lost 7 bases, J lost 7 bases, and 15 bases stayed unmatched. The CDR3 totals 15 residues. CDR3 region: CASTTGIEWIGGYTF. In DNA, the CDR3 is TGTGCCAGCACGACAGGGATTGAATGGATTGGTGGCTACACCTTC.

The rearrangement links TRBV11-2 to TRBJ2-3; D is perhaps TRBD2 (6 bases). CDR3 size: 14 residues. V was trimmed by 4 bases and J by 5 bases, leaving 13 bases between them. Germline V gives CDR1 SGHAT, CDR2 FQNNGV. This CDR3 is CASSSARGLDTQYF. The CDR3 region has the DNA TGTGCCAGCAGCTCCGCGCGGGGATTAGATACGCAGTATTTT.

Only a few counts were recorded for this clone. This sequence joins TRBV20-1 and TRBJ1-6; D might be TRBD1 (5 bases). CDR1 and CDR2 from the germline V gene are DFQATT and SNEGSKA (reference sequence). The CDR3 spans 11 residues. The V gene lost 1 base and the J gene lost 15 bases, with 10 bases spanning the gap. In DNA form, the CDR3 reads TGCAGTGCTAGAGTTCCGGGGGGCCTCCACTTT. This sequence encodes CSARVPGGLHF.

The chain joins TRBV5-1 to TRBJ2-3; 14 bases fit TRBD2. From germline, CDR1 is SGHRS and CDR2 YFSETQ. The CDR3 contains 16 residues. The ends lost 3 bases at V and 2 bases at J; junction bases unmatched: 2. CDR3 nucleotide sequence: TGCGCCAGCAGCTCGGGACTAGCGGGGGCCACAGATACGCAGTATTTT. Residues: CASSSGLAGATDTQYF.

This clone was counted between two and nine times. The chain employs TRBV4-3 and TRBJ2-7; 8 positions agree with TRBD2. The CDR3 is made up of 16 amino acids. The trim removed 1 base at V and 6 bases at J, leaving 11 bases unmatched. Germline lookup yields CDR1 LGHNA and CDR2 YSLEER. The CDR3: CASSQAVAGGLGEQYF. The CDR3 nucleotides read TGCGCCAGCAGCCAAGCGGTGGCGGGGGGCCTTGGCGAGCAGTACTTC.

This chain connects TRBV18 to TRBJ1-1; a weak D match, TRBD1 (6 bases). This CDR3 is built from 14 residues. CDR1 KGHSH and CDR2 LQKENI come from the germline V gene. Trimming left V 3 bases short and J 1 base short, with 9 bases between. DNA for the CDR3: TGTGCCAGCTCACCGACAGGACCGAACACTGAAGCTTTCTTT. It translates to CASSPTGPNTEAFF.

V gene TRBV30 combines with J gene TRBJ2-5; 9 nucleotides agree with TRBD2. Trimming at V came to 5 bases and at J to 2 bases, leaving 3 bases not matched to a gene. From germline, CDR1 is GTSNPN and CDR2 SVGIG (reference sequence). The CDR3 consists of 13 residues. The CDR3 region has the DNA TGTGCCTGGCAGCGGGAGGAACAAGAGACCCAGTACTTC. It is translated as CAWQREEQETQYF.

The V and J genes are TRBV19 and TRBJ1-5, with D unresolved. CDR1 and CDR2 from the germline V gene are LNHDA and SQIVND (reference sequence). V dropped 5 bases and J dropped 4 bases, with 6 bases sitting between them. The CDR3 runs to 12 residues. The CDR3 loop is CASSPINQPQHF. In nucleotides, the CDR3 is TGTGCCAGTAGTCCTATAAATCAGCCCCAGCATTTT.

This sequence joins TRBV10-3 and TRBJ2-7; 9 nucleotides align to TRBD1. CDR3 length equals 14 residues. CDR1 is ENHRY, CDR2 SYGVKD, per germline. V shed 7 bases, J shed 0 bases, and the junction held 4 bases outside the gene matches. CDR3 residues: CAIKSGQGSYEQYF. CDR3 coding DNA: TGTGCCATCAAATCGGGACAGGGCTCCTACGAGCAGTACTTC.

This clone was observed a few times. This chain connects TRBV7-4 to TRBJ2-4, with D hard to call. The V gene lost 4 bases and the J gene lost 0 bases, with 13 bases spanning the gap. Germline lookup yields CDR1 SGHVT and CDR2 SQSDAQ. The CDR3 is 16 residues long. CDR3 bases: TGTGCCAGCAGCTCCAAGGTTGCGGTAGCCAAAAACATTCAGTACTTC. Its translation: CASSSKVAVAKNIQYF.

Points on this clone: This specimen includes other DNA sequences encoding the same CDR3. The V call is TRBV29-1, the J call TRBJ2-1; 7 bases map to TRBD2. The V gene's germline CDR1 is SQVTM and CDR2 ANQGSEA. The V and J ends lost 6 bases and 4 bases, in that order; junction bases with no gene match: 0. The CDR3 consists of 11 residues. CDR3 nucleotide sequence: TGCAGCGTCGGGGGGTACAATGAGCAGTTCTTC. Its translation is CSVGGYNEQFF.

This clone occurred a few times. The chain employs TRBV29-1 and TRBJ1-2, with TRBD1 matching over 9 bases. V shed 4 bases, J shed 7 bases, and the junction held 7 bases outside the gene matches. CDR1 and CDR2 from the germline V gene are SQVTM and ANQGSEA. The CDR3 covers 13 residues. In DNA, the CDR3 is TGCAGCGTTGCAGCCGGGACAGGGTCTGGCTACACCTTC. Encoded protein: CSVAAGTGSGYTF.

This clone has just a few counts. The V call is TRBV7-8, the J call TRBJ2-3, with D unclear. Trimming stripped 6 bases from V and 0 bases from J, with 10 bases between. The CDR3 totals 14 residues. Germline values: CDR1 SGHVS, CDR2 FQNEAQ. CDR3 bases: TGTGCCAGCAGATACAGAATGAGCACAGATACGCAGTATTTT. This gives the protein CASRYRMSTDTQYF. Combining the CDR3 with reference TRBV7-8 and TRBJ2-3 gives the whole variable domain GAGVSQSPRYKVAKRGQDVALRCDPISGHVSLFWYQQALGQGPEFLTYFQNEAQLDKSGLPSDRFFAERPEGSVSTLKIQRTQQEDSAVYLCASRYRMSTDTQYFGPGTRLTVL.

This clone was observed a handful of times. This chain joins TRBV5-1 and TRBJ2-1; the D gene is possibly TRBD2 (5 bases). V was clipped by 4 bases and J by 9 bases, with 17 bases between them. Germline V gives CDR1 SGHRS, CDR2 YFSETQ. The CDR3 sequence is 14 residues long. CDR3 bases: TGCGCCAGCAGCCACCGGGATCCAACAACTGAGCAGTTCTTC. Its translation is CASSHRDPTTEQFF.

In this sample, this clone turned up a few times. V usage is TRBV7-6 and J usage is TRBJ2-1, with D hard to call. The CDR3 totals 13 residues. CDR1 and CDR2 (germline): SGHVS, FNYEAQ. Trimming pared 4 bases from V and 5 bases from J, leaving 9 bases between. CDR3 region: CASSSFGDNEQFF. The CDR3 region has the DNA TGTGCCAGCAGCTCATTTGGAGACAATGAGCAGTTCTTC.

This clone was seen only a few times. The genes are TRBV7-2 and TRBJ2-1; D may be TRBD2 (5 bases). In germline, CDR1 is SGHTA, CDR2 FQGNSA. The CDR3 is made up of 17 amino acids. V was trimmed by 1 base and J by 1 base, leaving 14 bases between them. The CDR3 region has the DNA TGTGCCAGCAGCTTAGTAGGTAGACTAAATTCCTACAATGAGCAGTTCTTC. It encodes CASSLVGRLNSYNEQFF.

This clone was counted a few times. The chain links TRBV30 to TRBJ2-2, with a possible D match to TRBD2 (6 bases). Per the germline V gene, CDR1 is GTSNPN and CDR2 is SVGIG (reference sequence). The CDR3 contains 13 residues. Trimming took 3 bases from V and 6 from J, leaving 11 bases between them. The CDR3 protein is CAWRAGRAGELFF. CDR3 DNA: TGTGCCTGGAGGGCGGGACGAGCCGGGGAGCTGTTTTTT.

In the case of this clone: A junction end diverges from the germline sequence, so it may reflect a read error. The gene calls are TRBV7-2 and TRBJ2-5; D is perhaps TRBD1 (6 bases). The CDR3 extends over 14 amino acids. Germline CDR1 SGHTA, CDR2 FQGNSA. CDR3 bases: TGTGCCAGCAGCGTAGCCCTTCCGACAGGCCAATGGTACTTC. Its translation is CASSVALPTGQWYF.

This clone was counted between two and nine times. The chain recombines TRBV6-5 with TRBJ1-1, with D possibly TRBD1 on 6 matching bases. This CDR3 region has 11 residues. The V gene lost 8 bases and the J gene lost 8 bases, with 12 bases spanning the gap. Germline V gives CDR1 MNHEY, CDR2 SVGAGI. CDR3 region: CASGERGEAFF. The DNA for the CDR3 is TGTGCCAGCGGTGAAAGGGGGGAAGCTTTCTTT.

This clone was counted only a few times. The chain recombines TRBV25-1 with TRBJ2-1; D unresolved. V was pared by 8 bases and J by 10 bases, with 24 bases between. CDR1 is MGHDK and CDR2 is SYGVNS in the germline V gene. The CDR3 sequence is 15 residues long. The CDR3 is CASGSPWPAPEEQFF. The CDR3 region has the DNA TGTGCCAGCGGGTCACCATGGCCGGCGCCAGAAGAGCAGTTCTTC.

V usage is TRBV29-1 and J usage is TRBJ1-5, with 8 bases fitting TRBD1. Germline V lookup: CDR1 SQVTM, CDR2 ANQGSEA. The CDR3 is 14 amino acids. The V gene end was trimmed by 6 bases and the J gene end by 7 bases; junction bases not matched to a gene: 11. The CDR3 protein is CSVRGTGGGQPQHF. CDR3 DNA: TGCAGCGTCCGGGGGACAGGCGGCGGCCAGCCCCAGCATTTT.

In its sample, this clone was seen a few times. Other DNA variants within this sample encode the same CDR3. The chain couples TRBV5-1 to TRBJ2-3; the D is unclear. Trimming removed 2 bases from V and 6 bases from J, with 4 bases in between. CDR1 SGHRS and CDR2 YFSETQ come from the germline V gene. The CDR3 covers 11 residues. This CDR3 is CASSFGDTQYF. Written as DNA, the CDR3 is TGCGCCAGCAGCTTCGGGGATACGCAGTATTTT.

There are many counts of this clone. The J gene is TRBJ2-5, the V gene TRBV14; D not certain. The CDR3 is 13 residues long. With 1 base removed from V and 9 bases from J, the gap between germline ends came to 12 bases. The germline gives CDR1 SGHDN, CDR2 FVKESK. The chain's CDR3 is CASSQARDLPQYF. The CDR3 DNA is TGTGCCAGCAGCCAAGCCCGAGATCTGCCCCAGTACTTC.

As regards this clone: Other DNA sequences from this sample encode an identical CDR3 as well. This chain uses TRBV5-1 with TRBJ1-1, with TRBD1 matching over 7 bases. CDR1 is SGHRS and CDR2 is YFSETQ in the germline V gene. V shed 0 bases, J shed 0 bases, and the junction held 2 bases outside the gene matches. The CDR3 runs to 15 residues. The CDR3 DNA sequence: TGCGCCAGCAGCTTGGAAGGGACAGTGAACACTGAAGCTTTCTTT. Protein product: CASSLEGTVNTEAFF.